This TCR beta chain emerged from a study of blood T cell repertoires in COVID-19. Study-level information: COVID-19 samples, acute and convalescent, were from the United States, Italy and Spain. PBMCs, B-cell-depleted T cells, or T cells provided the cDNA or gDNA that made up the material.

Sequencing was performed with immunoSEQ multiplex PCR; in TCRdb, only in-frame clones are kept and a portion is missing. The table includes around 170,000 clones, 87% detected once. Per germline, CDR1 SSHAT and CDR2 FNYEAQ (reference sequence). This CDR3 is 17 amino acids long. As to this clone: Compared with germline, one end of the junction differs, possibly owing to a read error.

Participant ages covered roughly 18 to 89 years across 25 or so US areas. Clinical history as reported by participants underpinned cohort assignment. This rearrangement joins TRBV7-7 to TRBJ1-2; D remains ambiguous. The sample consisted of PBMCs or T cells enriched from blood (not recorded which). The sequence derives from a woman aged 45-65 years who had recovered from COVID-19. CDR3 bases: TGTGCTAGCAGTCGTAGTATCCTCTCGGCGGTAAGGTATGGCTACACCTTC. Its translation: CASSRSILSAVRYGYTF.